The source of this TCR beta chain is a study of tumor and adjacent non-tumor tissue in lung cancer. Study-wide results and caveats: Tumor tissue had significantly higher TCR diversity than normal lung. Top 100 clones took a larger repertoire share in normal lung.

Germline CDR1 MNHNS, CDR2 SASEGT. This CDR3 has 19 residues. Losses at the gene ends were 3 bases for V and 2 bases for J; bases not matched to a gene: 15. In regard to this clonotype: Antigen unknown.

No cell sorting was done before RNA was extracted from the tissue. This non-tumor lung sample came from over 3 cm beyond the tumor edge. The library came from three nested PCR rounds adapted from ARM-PCR protocols. TCRdb processed the multiplex PCR reads anew with MiXCR; each CDR3 protein has one entry. The sample lists approximately 82,000 distinct CDR3 sequences; over 65% were seen once. The sequencing sample was made of distant non-tumor lung tissue. The chain uses TRBV6-1 and TRBJ2-1; TRBD2 aligns across 8 bases. The receptor was derived from a man between 65 and 85 years old with non-small cell lung cancer. The CDR3 is CASSDTGGPGLLAYNEQFF. DNA for the CDR3: TGTGCCAGCAGTGATACGGGAGGGCCGGGCTTGCTCGCCTACAATGAGCAGTTCTTC.